The present entry profiles one TCR beta chain with its context. CDR3 length: 11 residues. In germline, CDR1 is SEHNR, CDR2 FQNEAQ (reference sequence). V gave up 11 bases and J gave up 5 bases, with 13 bases separating them. Some clones are missing from TCRdb's copy, which holds only in-frame ones; the method was immunoSEQ multiplex PCR. Counted here are some 30,000 clones, 90% occurring once; the ten biggest clones make up approximately 1.5%. This sample stems from a study of blood T cell repertoires in COVID-19. Study details: T cells, B-cell-depleted T cells, or PBMCs supplied cDNA or gDNA.

The clonotype comes from a man aged 60 to 69 with active COVID-19. Sequencing used peripheral blood. The chain carries TRBV7-9 and TRBJ2-7; tentatively, D is TRBD2 (6 bases). CDR3 loop: CAAGRGNEQYF. The CDR3 nucleotides are TGTGCCGCGGGGCGGGGCAACGAGCAGTACTTC.